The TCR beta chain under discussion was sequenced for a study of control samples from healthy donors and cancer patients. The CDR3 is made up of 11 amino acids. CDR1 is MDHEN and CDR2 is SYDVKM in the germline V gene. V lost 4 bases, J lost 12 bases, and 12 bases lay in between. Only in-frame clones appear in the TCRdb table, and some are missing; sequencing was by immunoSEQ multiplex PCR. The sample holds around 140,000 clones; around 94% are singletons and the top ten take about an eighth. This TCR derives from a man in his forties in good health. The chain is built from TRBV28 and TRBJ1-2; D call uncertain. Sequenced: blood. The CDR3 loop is CASSSTRVHTF. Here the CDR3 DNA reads TGTGCCAGCAGTTCAACTCGGGTCCACACCTTC.